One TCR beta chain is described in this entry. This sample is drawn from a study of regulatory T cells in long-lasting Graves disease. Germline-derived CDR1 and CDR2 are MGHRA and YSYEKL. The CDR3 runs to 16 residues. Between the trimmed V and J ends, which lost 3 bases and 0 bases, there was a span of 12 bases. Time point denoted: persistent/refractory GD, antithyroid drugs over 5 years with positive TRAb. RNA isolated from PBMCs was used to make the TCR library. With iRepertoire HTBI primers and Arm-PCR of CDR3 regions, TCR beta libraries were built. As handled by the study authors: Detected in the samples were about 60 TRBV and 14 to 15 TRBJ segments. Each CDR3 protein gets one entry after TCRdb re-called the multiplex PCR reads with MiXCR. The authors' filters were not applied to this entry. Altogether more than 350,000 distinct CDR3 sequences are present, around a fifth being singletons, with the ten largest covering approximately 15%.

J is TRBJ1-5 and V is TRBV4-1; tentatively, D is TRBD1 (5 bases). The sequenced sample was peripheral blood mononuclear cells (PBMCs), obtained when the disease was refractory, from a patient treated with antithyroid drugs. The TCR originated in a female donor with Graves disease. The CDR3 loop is CASSQETAYSNQPQHF. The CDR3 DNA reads TGCGCCAGCAGCCAGGAGACAGCTTATAGCAATCAGCCCCAGCATTTT.